This T cell receptor (beta chain) was recovered during a study of blood T cell repertoires in COVID-19. About the study: Sites in the United States, Italy and Spain provided acute and convalescent COVID-19 samples. T cells, B-cell-depleted T cells, or PBMCs supplied cDNA or gDNA.

Trimming stripped 11 bases from V and 0 bases from J, with 17 bases between. Germline CDR1 MNHEY, CDR2 SMNVEV (reference sequence). CDR3 length: 15 residues. As processed by the authors: For nucleated cells, counts were estimated from reference gene primer amplification. Libraries were prepared by immunoSEQ multiplex PCR; TCRdb keeps only in-frame clonotypes and omits some of them. That table furnishes V, J and clone size, whereas the DNA furnished D and trimming. The sample lists some 240,000 clones, around 84% occurring once. The sample comprised peripheral blood. This sequence was found in a woman between 40 and 50 years old who had recovered from COVID-19. The J gene is TRBJ1-5, the V gene TRBV27; no definite D call. CDR3 coding DNA: TGTGCCGGAACCTCCCACACAGTTAGCAATCAGCCCCAGCATTTT. Protein sequence: CAGTSHTVSNQPQHF.